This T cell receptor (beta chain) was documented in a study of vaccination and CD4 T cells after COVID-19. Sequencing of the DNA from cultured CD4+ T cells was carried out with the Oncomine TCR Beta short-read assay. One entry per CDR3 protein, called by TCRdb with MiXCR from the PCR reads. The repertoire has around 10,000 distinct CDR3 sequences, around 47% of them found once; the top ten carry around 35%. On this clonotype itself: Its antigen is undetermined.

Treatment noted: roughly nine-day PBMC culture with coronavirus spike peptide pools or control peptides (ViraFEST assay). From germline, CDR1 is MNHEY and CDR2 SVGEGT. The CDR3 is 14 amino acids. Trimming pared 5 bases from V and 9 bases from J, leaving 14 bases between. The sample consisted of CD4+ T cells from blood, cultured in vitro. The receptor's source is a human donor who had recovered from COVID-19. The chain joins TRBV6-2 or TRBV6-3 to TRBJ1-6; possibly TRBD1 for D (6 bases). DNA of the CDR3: TGTGCCAGCAGTGGGGGCTCTTCAGGTTCACCCCTCCACTTT. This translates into CASSGGSSGSPLHF.